The 14 T cell receptor beta chains listed next were all sequenced from one sample in a study of Graves' ophthalmopathy and Graves' hyperthyroidism. Amplification targeted the TCR beta CDR3 regions, with RNA transcripts as the source material. Scientists carried out first-round RT-PCR using HTBI primers and then a second-round multiplex PCR. TCRdb re-analysed the multiplex PCR reads in MiXCR, keeping a single row per CDR3 protein. In the table there are more than 550,000 distinct CDR3 sequences, more than 40% of which are singletons. The sample comprised peripheral blood. These TCRs come from an adult man with Graves' ophthalmopathy.

The gene calls are TRBV2 and TRBJ2-2; 7 nucleotides align to TRBD2. The CDR3 sequence is 15 residues long. With V trimmed by 7 bases and J by 7 bases, 12 bases remained unmatched. Per the germline V gene, CDR1 is SNHLY and CDR2 is FYNNEI. The CDR3 bases are TGTGCCAGCATGAGGGAGGGCCCTCCTATCGGGGAGCTGTTTTTT. It is translated as CASMREGPPIGELFF.

In its sample, this clonotype was seen many times. This chain joins TRBV10-3 and TRBJ2-5, with 7 positions matching TRBD2. The CDR3 runs to 14 residues. Germline V gene data show CDR1 as ENHRY and CDR2 as SYGVKD. V dropped 6 bases and J dropped 5; count of bases not matched to a gene: 9. The CDR3, as DNA: TGTGCCATCAGAGGAAGCGGGATCGGCGAGACCCAGTACTTC. Protein product: CAIRGSGIGETQYF.

This clonotype was picked up many times. This chain uses TRBV19 with TRBJ1-5; 12 bases are shared with TRBD1. Germline V gene data show CDR1 as LNHDA and CDR2 as SQIVND (reference sequence). This CDR3 comprises 17 residues. V was clipped by 3 bases and J by 3 bases; unmatched bases: 6. CDR3 protein: CASSIPGQGAPNQPQHF. CDR3 nucleotides: TGTGCCAGTAGTATCCCGGGACAGGGGGCTCCCAATCAGCCCCAGCATTTT.

There are many counts of this clonotype. V is TRBV6-5 and J is TRBJ2-7, with 10 nucleotides matching TRBD1. Unmatched junction bases numbered 7, after V lost 5 bases and J lost 6 bases. The CDR3 consists of 14 residues. Germline V gives CDR1 MNHEY, CDR2 SVGAGI. The CDR3 loop reads CASSEYGTGAEQYF. The CDR3 DNA follows: TGTGCCAGCAGTGAATATGGGACAGGGGCCGAGCAGTACTTC.

This clonotype has more than one count but fewer than ten. The chain uses TRBV5-4 and TRBJ2-7, with TRBD2 matching 7 bases. CDR1 is SGHNT, CDR2 YYREEE, per germline (reference sequence). The CDR3 spans 16 residues. Germline trimming cut 3 bases from V and 4 bases from J; bases unmatched to any gene: 13. The CDR3 region has the DNA TGTGCCAGCAGCTCCTCCCCGCCGACTAGCAGGTACGAGCAGTACTTC. It encodes CASSSSPPTSRYEQYF.

This chain connects TRBV20-1 to TRBJ2-3, with TRBD2 matching over 8 bases. This CDR3 has 14 amino acids. V shed 1 base, J shed 4 bases, and the junction held 4 bases outside the gene matches. Per the germline V gene, CDR1 is DFQATT and CDR2 is SNEGSKA (reference sequence). In nucleotides, the CDR3 is TGCAGTGCTAGAGTCGGGGGGGCCGCAGATACGCAGTATTTT. This encodes CSARVGGAADTQYF.

The V gene is TRBV9, the J gene TRBJ1-2, with D hard to call. Trimming removed 0 bases from V and 7 bases from J, with 13 bases in between. Germline V lookup: CDR1 SGDLS, CDR2 YYNGEE. There are 14 residues in the CDR3. CDR3 in amino acids: CASSVGANQLGYTF. DNA for the CDR3: TGTGCCAGCAGCGTAGGAGCAAATCAGCTTGGCTACACCTTC.

This clonotype was observed a handful of times. The V call is TRBV7-8, the J call TRBJ2-7; the match to TRBD1 covers 10 bases. Germline CDR1 and CDR2: SGHVS and FQNEAQ. The CDR3 loop spans 18 amino acids. V trimming: 0 bases; J trimming: 2 bases; junction bases outside the gene matches: 10. For the CDR3, the DNA is TGTGCCAGCAGCTTAGCACCAACAATAGGGACAGGGGCCTACGAGCAGTACTTC. It is translated as CASSLAPTIGTGAYEQYF.

There are many counts of this clonotype. The chain joins TRBV14 to TRBJ2-2; D ambiguous. In germline, CDR1 is SGHDN, CDR2 FVKESK. The CDR3 is 15 residues long. Trimming left V 0 bases short and J 3 bases short, with 8 bases between. The CDR3 DNA reads as TGTGCCAGCAGCCAAGATTGGGGTCACACCGGGGAGCTGTTTTTT. As protein: CASSQDWGHTGELFF. The full variable domain, its missing parts supplied by reference TRBV14 and TRBJ2-2, is EAGVTQFPSHSVIEKGQTVTLRCDPISGHDNLYWYRRVMGKEIKFLLHFVKESKQDESGMPNNRFLAERTGGTYSTLKVQPAELEDSGVYFCASSQDWGHTGELFFGEGSRLTVL.

V usage is TRBV10-3 and J usage is TRBJ1-1; 8 positions match TRBD1. CDR1 is ENHRY, CDR2 SYGVKD, per germline. With V trimmed by 8 bases and J by 0 bases, 2 bases remained unmatched. The CDR3 sequence is 13 residues long. The CDR3 DNA reads as TGTGCCATCTCAGGGGGCATGAACACTGAAGCTTTCTTT. Its protein product is CAISGGMNTEAFF.

The table lists this clonotype with many counts. This chain uses TRBV7-9 with TRBJ2-7; D is possibly TRBD1 (6 bases). Germline V CDR1 and CDR2: SEHNR, FQNEAQ (reference sequence). There are 15 residues in the CDR3. V lost 5 bases and J 1 base, leaving 15 bases between the germline ends. The CDR3 sequence: CASSTGQTGSYEQYF. CDR3 bases: TGTGCCAGCAGCACAGGACAGACGGGGTCCTACGAGCAGTACTTC.

This clonotype showed up many times. J is TRBJ1-5 and V is TRBV6-6, with TRBD1 identical over 8 bases. J was trimmed by 2 bases and V by 7 bases; bases with no gene match: 7. Germline CDR1 and CDR2: MNHNY and SVGAGI (reference sequence). The CDR3 covers 15 residues. CDR3 in DNA: TGTGCCAGCACCTCGGGACAGGAAGGCAATCAGCCCCAGCATTTT. Translated, it gives CASTSGQEGNQPQHF.

V usage is TRBV4-2 and J usage is TRBJ1-2; D gene unclear. The V end was cut by 1 base, the J end by 4 bases, with 13 bases between. The germline gives CDR1 LGHNA, CDR2 YNFKEQ. The CDR3 sequence is 15 residues long. In DNA form, the CDR3 reads TGTGCCAGCAGCCAAGGTTTCCAGGTCGGCTATGGCTACACCTTC. Protein product: CASSQGFQVGYGYTF.

The rearrangement links TRBV19 to TRBJ2-2; 9 bases fit TRBD1. Germline V CDR1 and CDR2: LNHDA, SQIVND (reference sequence). The CDR3 is 17 amino acids. V trimming: 4 bases; J trimming: 0 bases; junction bases outside the gene matches: 6. The CDR3, as DNA: TGTGCCAGTAGTACCCATAACAGGGGGCCGAACACCGGGGAGCTGTTTTTT. It encodes CASSTHNRGPNTGELFF.